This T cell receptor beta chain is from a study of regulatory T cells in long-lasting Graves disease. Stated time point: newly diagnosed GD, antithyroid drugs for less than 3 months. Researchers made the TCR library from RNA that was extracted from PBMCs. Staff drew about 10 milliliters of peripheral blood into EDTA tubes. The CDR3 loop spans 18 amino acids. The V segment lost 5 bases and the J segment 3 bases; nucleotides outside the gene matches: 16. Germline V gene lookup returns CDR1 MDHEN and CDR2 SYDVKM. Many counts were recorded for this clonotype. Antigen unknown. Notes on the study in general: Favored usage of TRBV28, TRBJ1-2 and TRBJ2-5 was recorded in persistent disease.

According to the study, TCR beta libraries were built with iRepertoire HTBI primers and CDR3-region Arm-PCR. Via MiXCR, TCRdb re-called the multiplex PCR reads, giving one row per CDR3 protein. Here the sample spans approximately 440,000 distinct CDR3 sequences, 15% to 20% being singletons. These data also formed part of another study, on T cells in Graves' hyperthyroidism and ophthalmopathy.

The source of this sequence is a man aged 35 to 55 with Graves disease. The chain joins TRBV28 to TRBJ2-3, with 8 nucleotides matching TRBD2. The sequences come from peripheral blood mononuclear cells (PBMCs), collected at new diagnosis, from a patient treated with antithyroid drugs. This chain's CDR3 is CASSLLLSGGRYTDTQYF. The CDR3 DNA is TGTGCCAGCAGTCTCCTTCTCTCGGGCGGGAGGTATACAGATACGCAGTATTTT.